A single sample gave rise to the 30 T cell receptor beta chains below, sequenced in a study of blood T cell repertoires in COVID-19. The table came from immunoSEQ multiplex PCR; TCRdb's copy has only in-frame clones and leaves some out. The data show about 100,000 clones, about 77% seen once. Sequenced sample: peripheral blood. These receptor sequences come from a man in his 70s with active or convalescent COVID-19.

This clone qualifies as medium-sized. The rearrangement joins TRBV27 to TRBJ2-1; D not certain. Trimming stripped 1 base from V and 4 bases from J, with 5 bases between. From germline, CDR1 is MNHEY and CDR2 SMNVEV (reference sequence). The CDR3 loop spans 13 amino acids. CDR3 nucleotides: TGTGCCAGCAGTTTATTCAGGTACAATGAGCAGTTCTTC. Translating it yields CASSLFRYNEQFF.

This clone was seen only once. The chain is built from TRBV4-3 and TRBJ2-7; TRBD2 matches at 9 bases. This CDR3 is 15 amino acids long. Unmatched junction bases numbered 9, after V lost 7 bases and J lost 2 bases. CDR1 and CDR2 (germline): LGHNA, YSLEER. CDR3 residues: CASKPRIAGAYEQYF. The CDR3 DNA reads TGCGCCAGCAAGCCCCGGATAGCGGGAGCCTACGAGCAGTACTTC.

This chain uses TRBV9 with TRBJ1-4, with 7 bases that match TRBD1. Per the germline V gene, CDR1 is SGDLS and CDR2 is YYNGEE. V gave up 4 bases and J gave up 7 bases; unmatched junction bases: 10. The CDR3 is made up of 15 amino acids. DNA for the CDR3: TGTGCCAGCAGCATCACCGGGACAGTTGGTGAAAAACTGTTTTTT. Translating gives CASSITGTVGEKLFF. Combining the CDR3 with reference TRBV9 and TRBJ1-4 gives the whole variable domain DSGVTQTPKHLITATGQRVTLRCSPRSGDLSVYWYQQSLDQGLQFLIQYYNGEERAKGNILERFSAQQFPDLHSELNLSSLELGDSALYFCASSITGTVGEKLFFGSGTQLSVL.

The chain combines TRBV5-6 with TRBJ2-7; a possible D gene is TRBD1 (6 bases). Germline CDR1 SGHDT, CDR2 YYEEEE. This CDR3 contains 15 residues. Trimming removed 1 base from V and 3 bases from J, with 14 bases in between. The CDR3 nucleotides are TGTGCCAGCAGCTTGCCACAGGGTGGGCGCTACGAGCAGTACTTC. Its translation: CASSLPQGGRYEQYF.

J is TRBJ2-4 and V is TRBV4-2, with 8 bases aligning to TRBD1. The CDR3 is 16 amino acids. In germline, CDR1 is LGHNA, CDR2 YNFKEQ. Trimming removed 0 bases from V and 6 bases from J; junction bases left unmatched: 7. The CDR3, as DNA: TGTGCCAGCAGCCAAGATAGGGCCGGGACAGGAAACATTCAGTACTTC. Translating it yields CASSQDRAGTGNIQYF.

This rearrangement joins TRBV5-1 to TRBJ2-3; 8 positions agree with TRBD2. Germline lookup yields CDR1 SGHRS and CDR2 YFSETQ. The trim removed 0 bases at V and 0 bases at J, leaving 12 bases unmatched. This CDR3 has 19 residues. The CDR3 loop reads CASSLGGSGGRRSTDTQYF. Written as DNA, the CDR3 is TGCGCCAGCAGCTTGGGGGGAAGTGGCGGGAGGAGAAGCACAGATACGCAGTATTTT.

This clone was observed a handful of times. The rearrangement links TRBV7-2 to TRBJ2-7, with D possibly matching TRBD2 (5 bases). The CDR3 consists of 14 residues. Germline lookup yields CDR1 SGHTA and CDR2 FQGNSA. V was clipped by 4 bases and J by 6 bases, with 16 bases between them. This CDR3 is CASSSPPRGLEQYF. The CDR3 DNA reads TGTGCCAGCAGCTCCCCTCCGCGCGGACTCGAGCAGTACTTC. Variable domain in full (rest from reference TRBV7-2 and TRBJ2-7): GAGVSQSPSNKVTEKGKDVELRCDPISGHTALYWYRQSLGQGLEFLIYFQGNSAPDKSGLPSDRFSAERTGGSVSTLTIQRTQQEDSAVYLCASSSPPRGLEQYFGPGTRLTVT.

This clone occurred once. In nucleotides, the CDR3 is TGTGCCTGGAGTGCGGGGGGGATACTCTACGAGCAGTACTTC. Protein sequence: CAWSAGGILYEQYF. This chain uses TRBV30 with TRBJ2-7; TRBD2 matches at 8 bases. The germline CDR1 and CDR2 sequences are GTSNPN and SVGIG (reference sequence). Losses at the gene ends were 1 base for V and 3 bases for J; bases not matched to a gene: 5. The CDR3 extends over 14 amino acids.

J is TRBJ1-2 and V is TRBV4-3; TRBD1 agrees at 9 bases. Germline-derived CDR1 and CDR2 are LGHNA and YSLEER. The CDR3 totals 15 residues. V shed 0 bases and J 8 bases; nucleotides not matched to a gene: 7. CDR3 nucleotides: TGCGCCAGCAGCCAAGACTGGGGACAGGGACAAGGCTACACCTTC. Protein: CASSQDWGQGQGYTF.

The chain carries TRBV5-1 and TRBJ2-5, with 7 bases aligning to TRBD2. Germline trimming cut 6 bases from V and 5 bases from J; bases unmatched to any gene: 10. This CDR3 spans 14 amino acids. Germline CDR1 is SGHRS and CDR2 is YFSETQ. The CDR3 sequence is CASMGGSGHETQYF. As DNA, the CDR3 is TGCGCCAGCATGGGGGGTAGCGGGCATGAGACCCAGTACTTC.

The V and J genes are TRBV6-5 and TRBJ2-3; 7 positions match TRBD1. Trimming took 4 bases from V and 2 from J; bases not matched to a gene: 6. CDR1 is MNHEY, CDR2 SVGAGI, per germline. The CDR3 runs to 15 residues. CDR3 region: CASSFTGQDTDTQYF. The CDR3 nucleotides are TGTGCCAGCAGTTTCACAGGACAGGACACAGATACGCAGTATTTT.

The chain joins TRBV7-8 to TRBJ2-1; 8 bases align to TRBD2. V was clipped by 0 bases and J by 8 bases; unmatched bases: 9. CDR3 length: 16 amino acids. Germline V lookup: CDR1 SGHVS, CDR2 FQNEAQ. This chain's CDR3 is CASSLAGGAFVDEQFF. CDR3 DNA: TGTGCCAGCAGCTTAGCCGGGGGGGCCTTTGTCGATGAGCAGTTCTTC.

The V and J genes are TRBV29-1 and TRBJ1-1; 8 bases agree with TRBD1. Germline CDR1 SQVTM, CDR2 ANQGSEA. Trimming at V came to 7 bases and at J to 4 bases, leaving 8 bases not matched to a gene. CDR3 size: 13 residues. The CDR3 DNA is TGCAGCGCTACGGACAGGGTTGGCACTGAAGCTTTCTTT. It yields the protein CSATDRVGTEAFF. Together with reference TRBV29-1 and TRBJ1-1, the CDR3 gives the full variable domain: SAVISQKPSRDICQRGTSLTIQCQVDSQVTMMFWYRQQPGQSLTLIATANQGSEATYESGFVIDKFPISRPNLTFSTLTVSNMSPEDSSIYLCSATDRVGTEAFFGQGTRLTVV.

Only a few counts were recorded for this clone. The V and J genes are TRBV6-5 and TRBJ2-2; 8 nucleotides line up with TRBD2. CDR1 is MNHEY and CDR2 is SVGAGI in the germline V gene. The CDR3 contains 16 residues. J was trimmed by 6 bases and V by 3 bases; bases with no gene match: 9. The CDR3 DNA follows: TGTGCCAGCAGTTATCTCAGCGGGGGATTTGCCGGGGAGCTGTTTTTT. Translated: CASSYLSGGFAGELFF.

This sequence joins TRBV4-3 and TRBJ2-1, with no clear D. This CDR3 comprises 14 residues. Trimming shortened V by 1 base and J by 6 bases, and 10 bases separated the two germline ends. Germline CDR1 reads LGHNA; CDR2 reads YSLEER. CDR3: CASSQGPERNEQFF. The CDR3 bases are TGCGCCAGCAGCCAAGGGCCAGAGCGCAATGAGCAGTTCTTC.

The V gene is TRBV9, the J gene TRBJ1-1, with no clear D. V was clipped by 3 bases and J by 2 bases, with 8 bases between them. Germline CDR1 is SGDLS and CDR2 is YYNGEE. The length of the CDR3 is 13 residues. The CDR3 loop reads CASSAHFNTEAFF. The CDR3 region has the DNA TGTGCCAGCAGCGCCCACTTTAACACTGAAGCTTTCTTT.

This sequence joins TRBV27 and TRBJ2-1; the match to TRBD1 covers 7 bases. With 7 bases clipped from V and 0 bases from J, the junction kept 21 bases outside the gene matches. The germline gives CDR1 MNHEY, CDR2 SMNVEV (reference sequence). The CDR3 consists of 20 residues. CDR3 loop: CASTPLSSGGSWSSYNEQFF. The CDR3 DNA follows: TGTGCCAGCACCCCCTTGTCGTCAGGGGGTTCGTGGAGCTCCTACAATGAGCAGTTCTTC.

The rearrangement uses TRBV28 and TRBJ1-5; tentatively, D is TRBD1 (6 bases). There are 15 residues in the CDR3. The V end lost 4 bases, the J end lost 0 bases, and 10 bases lay between the germline ends. The germline gives CDR1 MDHEN, CDR2 SYDVKM. CDR3 sequence (DNA): TGTGCCAGCAGTTGGCAGGGGACTAGCAATCAGCCCCAGCATTTT. This encodes CASSWQGTSNQPQHF.

The chain has TRBV28 and TRBJ1-1, with a weak D call TRBD1 (6 bases). The CDR3 loop spans 15 amino acids. Trimming stripped 5 bases from V and 4 bases from J, with 17 bases between. The germline V gene has CDR1 MDHEN and CDR2 SYDVKM. The CDR3 is CASSPAAGAGTEAFF. Written as DNA, the CDR3 is TGTGCCAGCAGTCCCGCAGCGGGGGCCGGCACTGAAGCTTTCTTT. The full variable domain, rest sourced from reference TRBV28 and TRBJ1-1, is DVKVTQSSRYLVKRTGEKVFLECVQDMDHENMFWYRQDPGLGLRLIYFSYDVKMKEKGDIPEGYSVSREKKERFSLILESASTNQTSMYLCASSPAAGAGTEAFFGQGTRLTVV.

This rearrangement joins TRBV19 to TRBJ2-1; no clear D gene. This CDR3 has 16 residues. V dropped 1 base and J dropped 0 bases, with 10 bases sitting between them. Germline CDR1 and CDR2: LNHDA and SQIVND (reference sequence). The DNA of the CDR3 is TGTGCCAGTAGTATAGCGGGTACTCACTCCTACAATGAGCAGTTCTTC. This translates into CASSIAGTHSYNEQFF.

The chain carries TRBV4-3 and TRBJ2-1; 8 bases line up with TRBD2. The V segment lost 0 bases and the J segment 9 bases; nucleotides outside the gene matches: 10. This CDR3 is 16 amino acids long. CDR1 and CDR2 (germline): LGHNA, YSLEER. CDR3 bases: TGCGCCAGCAGCCAAGACGTACCAGCGGGAGTCTTTGAGCAGTTCTTC. Amino acids: CASSQDVPAGVFEQFF.

This clone showed up many times. V gene TRBV3-1 (or the pseudogene TRBV3-2) combines with J gene TRBJ1-2; 7 bases line up with TRBD1. Germline-derived CDR1 and CDR2 are LGHDT and YNNKEL (reference sequence). The V gene end was trimmed by 6 bases and the J gene end by 8 bases; junction bases not matched to a gene: 12. The CDR3 contains 14 residues. CDR3 amino acids: CASREQGTLGGYTF. CDR3 in DNA: TGTGCCAGCAGAGAACAGGGGACCCTGGGAGGCTACACCTTC.

This clone has more than one count but fewer than ten. The V and J genes are TRBV7-6 and TRBJ2-3; 11 bases are a match to TRBD2. Germline-derived CDR1 and CDR2 are SGHVS and FNYEAQ. The CDR3 is made up of 16 amino acids. V was clipped by 4 bases and J by 1 base; unmatched bases: 4. The CDR3 DNA reads as TGTGCCAGCAGCTCCGCTAGCGGGGGGCGCACAGATACGCAGTATTTT. Residues: CASSSASGGRTDTQYF.

The CDR3 bases are TGTGCCAGCAGCTCCACACAGGGTTTATACGAGCAGTACTTC. It codes for CASSSTQGLYEQYF. The gene calls are TRBV7-9 and TRBJ2-7, with D perhaps matching TRBD1 (6 bases). The CDR3 covers 14 residues. The germline CDR1 and CDR2 sequences are SEHNR and FQNEAQ (reference sequence). V lost 4 bases and J lost 4, with 14 bases in between.

This CDR3 is CASSSPTSASYNEQFF. The CDR3 DNA reads TGTGCCAGCAGCTCCCCGACTAGCGCCTCCTACAATGAGCAGTTCTTC. The V call is TRBV7-2, the J call TRBJ2-1; 8 bases agree with TRBD2. Germline V gene sequence: CDR1 SGHTA, CDR2 FQGNSA. With V trimmed by 4 bases and J by 0 bases, 5 bases remained unmatched. There are 16 residues in the CDR3.

The V call is TRBV2, the J call TRBJ2-2, with D perhaps TRBD1 (5 bases). The germline CDR1 and CDR2 sequences are SNHLY and FYNNEI. The V end was cut by 7 bases, the J end by 1 base, with 7 bases between. The CDR3 is made up of 13 amino acids. In DNA form, the CDR3 reads TGTGCCAGCAAACAGGAGAACACCGGGGAGCTGTTTTTT. Translation gives CASKQENTGELFF.

The genes are TRBV6-5 and TRBJ1-6; tentatively, D is TRBD1 (5 bases). The germline V and J ends were trimmed by 2 bases and 9 bases, with 17 bases remaining between them. The CDR3 runs 16 residues. Germline V gene sequence: CDR1 MNHEY, CDR2 SVGAGI. CDR3: CASSYTRPGLGSPLHF. The CDR3 DNA sequence: TGTGCCAGCAGTTACACAAGACCGGGACTTGGTTCACCCCTCCACTTT.

The J gene is TRBJ2-1, the V gene TRBV2; 13 positions agree with TRBD2. This CDR3 has 15 amino acids. CDR1 and CDR2 (germline): SNHLY, FYNNEI. V trimming: 1 base; J trimming: 12 bases; junction bases outside the gene matches: 6. The CDR3 protein is CASSEEGLAGSRQFF. The CDR3 nucleotides are TGTGCCAGCAGTGAAGAGGGACTAGCGGGGTCTCGGCAGTTCTTC.

This clone was counted a few times. J is TRBJ2-5 and V is TRBV7-6; a weak D match, TRBD1 (6 bases). V gave up 4 bases and J gave up 7 bases, with 22 bases separating them. Germline V gene lookup returns CDR1 SGHVS and CDR2 FNYEAQ. This CDR3 comprises 16 residues. CDR3 amino acids: CASSSRHGQGPMTQYF. In DNA form, the CDR3 reads TGTGCCAGCAGCTCTAGACATGGGCAGGGGCCAATGACCCAGTACTTC.

This chain links TRBV5-4 with TRBJ2-7; D might be TRBD2 (5 bases). The germline V and J ends were trimmed by 4 bases and 4 bases, with 12 bases remaining between them. Per germline, CDR1 SGHNT and CDR2 YYREEE (reference sequence). This CDR3 has 13 residues. Here the CDR3 reads CASSPGKRYEQYF. Written as DNA, the CDR3 is TGTGCCAGCAGCCCCGGGAAGCGTTACGAGCAGTACTTC.